The clone carrying this T cell receptor (beta chain) turned up a few times. TCR beta sequencing covered blood CD8+ and CD4+ T cells. Negative isolation was used for CD8+ and CD4+ T cells, and FACS enrichment was applied to TEMRA cells. It was with random hexamers that roughly 0.5 to 1 ug RNA was reverse transcribed. By means of immunoSEQ multiplex PCR, TCR beta CDR3 spanning 54 Vbeta and 13 Jbeta underwent amplification. TCRdb processed the immunoSEQ multiplex PCR reads anew with MiXCR; each CDR3 protein has one entry. The repertoire includes about 280,000 distinct CDR3 sequences, about 85% of them detected once, and approximately 0.12% sits in the top ten. Looked up from germline, CDR1 is MNHEY and CDR2 is SVGAGI. V lost 2 bases, J lost 1 base, and 5 bases lay in between. CDR3 length equals 13 residues. This sample stems from a study of CD8 T cells in Susac syndrome.

This receptor was identified in a human donor with multiple sclerosis. The gene calls are TRBV6-5 and TRBJ1-1, with D hard to call. The sequencing sample was made of CD8+ T cells from PBMCs. CDR3 DNA: TGTGCCAGCAGTTACAATGGGAACACTGAAGCTTTCTTT. It specifies CASSYNGNTEAFF.